This T cell receptor (beta chain) was profiled in a study of blood T cell repertoires in COVID-19. Study information: COVID-19 samples from acute and convalescent phases originated in the United States, Italy and Spain. PBMCs, B-cell-depleted T cells, or T cells were the source of the cDNA or gDNA that made up the material.

In the authors' workflow: Amplification of reference gene primers was used by the study to estimate nucleated cell counts. This table comes from immunoSEQ multiplex PCR, and its TCRdb copy is limited to in-frame clones, with some not included. The V and J calls and clone size come from that table; D and trimming were worked out from the DNA. The table records more than 300,000 clones, approximately 92% of them present only once. Germline trimming cut 4 bases from V and 4 bases from J; bases unmatched to any gene: 3. The CDR3 spans 16 residues. The germline CDR1 and CDR2 sequences are MDHEN and SYDVKM.

The sequenced sample was PBMCs or T cells enriched from blood (not recorded which). This clonotype was obtained from a young woman who had recovered from COVID-19. The chain is built from TRBV28 and TRBJ2-3; TRBD2 agrees at 15 bases. The CDR3 DNA follows: TGTGCCAGCAGTTGGGGACTAGCGGGAGGCGCAGATACGCAGTATTTT. Protein sequence: CASSWGLAGGADTQYF. Full variable domain (rest looked up from reference TRBV28 and TRBJ2-3): DVKVTQSSRYLVKRTGEKVFLECVQDMDHENMFWYRQDPGLGLRLIYFSYDVKMKEKGDIPEGYSVSREKKERFSLILESASTNQTSMYLCASSWGLAGGADTQYFGPGTRLTVL.